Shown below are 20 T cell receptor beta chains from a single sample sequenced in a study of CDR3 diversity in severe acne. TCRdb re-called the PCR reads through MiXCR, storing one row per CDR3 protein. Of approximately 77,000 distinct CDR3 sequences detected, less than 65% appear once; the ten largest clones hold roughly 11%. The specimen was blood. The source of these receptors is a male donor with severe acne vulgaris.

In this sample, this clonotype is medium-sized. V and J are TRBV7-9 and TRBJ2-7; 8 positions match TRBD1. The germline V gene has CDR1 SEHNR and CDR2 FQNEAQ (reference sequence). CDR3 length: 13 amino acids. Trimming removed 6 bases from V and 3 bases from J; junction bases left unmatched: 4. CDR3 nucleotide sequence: TGTGCCAGCAGGGAAGGACAGGGCTACGAGCAGTACTTC. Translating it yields CASREGQGYEQYF.

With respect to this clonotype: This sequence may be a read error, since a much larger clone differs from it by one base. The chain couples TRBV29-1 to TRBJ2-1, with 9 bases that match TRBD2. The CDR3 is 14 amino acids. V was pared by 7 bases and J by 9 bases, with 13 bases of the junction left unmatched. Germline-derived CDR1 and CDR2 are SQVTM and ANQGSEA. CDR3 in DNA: TGCAGCGCCTCTAGCGGGGTAGGAGATAGTGAGCAGTTCTTC. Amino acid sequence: CSASSGVGDSEQFF.

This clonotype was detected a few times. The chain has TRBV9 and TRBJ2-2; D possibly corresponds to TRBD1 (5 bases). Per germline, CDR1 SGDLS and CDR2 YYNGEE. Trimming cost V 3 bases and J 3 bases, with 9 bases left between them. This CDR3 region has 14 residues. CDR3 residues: CASSGGPDTGELFF. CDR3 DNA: TGTGCCAGCAGCGGGGGCCCAGACACCGGGGAGCTGTTTTTT.

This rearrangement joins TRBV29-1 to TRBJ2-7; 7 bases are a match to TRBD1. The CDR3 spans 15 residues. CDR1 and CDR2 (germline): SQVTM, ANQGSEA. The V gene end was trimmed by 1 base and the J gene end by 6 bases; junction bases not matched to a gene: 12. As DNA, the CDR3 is TGCAGCGTTGAAGTTGGGACAGAACTCCTCGCCGAGCAGTACTTC. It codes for CSVEVGTELLAEQYF.

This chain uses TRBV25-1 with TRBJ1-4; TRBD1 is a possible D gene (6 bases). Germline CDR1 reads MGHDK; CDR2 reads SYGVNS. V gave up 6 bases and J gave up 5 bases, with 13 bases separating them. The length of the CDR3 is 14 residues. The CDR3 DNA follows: TGTGCCAGCAGCTCCGGGACACGGAATGAAAAACTGTTTTTT. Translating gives CASSSGTRNEKLFF. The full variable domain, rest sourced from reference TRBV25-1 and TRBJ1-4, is EADIYQTPRYLVIGTGKKITLECSQTMGHDKMYWYQQDPGMELHLIHYSYGVNSTEKGDLSSESTVSRIRTEHFPLTLESARPSHTSQYLCASSSGTRNEKLFFGSGTQLSVL.

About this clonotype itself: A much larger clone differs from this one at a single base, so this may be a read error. CDR3 nucleotides: TGTGCCAGCGGCGAAAACCGCTGGCCAAACTCGTACGAGCAGTACTTC. Translating it yields CASGENRWPNSYEQYF. The chain combines TRBV7-2 with TRBJ2-7; no definite D call. The germline V gene has CDR1 SGHTA and CDR2 FQGNSA. Between the trimmed V and J ends, which lost 8 bases and 4 bases, there was a span of 24 bases. The CDR3 has 16 residues.

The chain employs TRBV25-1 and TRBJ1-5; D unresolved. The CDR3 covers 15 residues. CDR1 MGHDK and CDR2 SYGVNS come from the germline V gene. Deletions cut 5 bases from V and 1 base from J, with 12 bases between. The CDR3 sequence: CASSLAPGSNQPQHF. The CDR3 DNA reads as TGTGCCAGCAGTTTAGCACCGGGAAGCAATCAGCCCCAGCATTTT.

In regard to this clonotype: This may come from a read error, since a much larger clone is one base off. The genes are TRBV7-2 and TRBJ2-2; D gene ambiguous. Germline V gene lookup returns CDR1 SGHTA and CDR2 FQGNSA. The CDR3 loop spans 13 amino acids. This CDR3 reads CDSSSVNTGELFF. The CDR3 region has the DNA TGTGACAGCAGCTCTGTGAACACCGGGGAGCTGTTTTTT.

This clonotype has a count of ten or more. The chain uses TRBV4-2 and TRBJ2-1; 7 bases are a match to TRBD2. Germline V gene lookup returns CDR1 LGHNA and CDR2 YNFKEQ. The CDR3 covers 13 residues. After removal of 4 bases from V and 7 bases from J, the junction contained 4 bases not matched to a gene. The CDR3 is CASSPRGVNEQFF. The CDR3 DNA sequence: TGTGCCAGCAGCCCCCGGGGGGTGAATGAGCAGTTCTTC.

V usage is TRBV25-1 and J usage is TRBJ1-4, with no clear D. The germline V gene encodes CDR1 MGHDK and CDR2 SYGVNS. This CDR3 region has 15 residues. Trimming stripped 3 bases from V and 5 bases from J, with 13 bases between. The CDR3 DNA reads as TGTGCCAGCAGTGACCACATAGACATCAATGAAAAACTGTTTTTT. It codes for CASSDHIDINEKLFF. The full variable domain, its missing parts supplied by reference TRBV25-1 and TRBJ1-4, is EADIYQTPRYLVIGTGKKITLECSQTMGHDKMYWYQQDPGMELHLIHYSYGVNSTEKGDLSSESTVSRIRTEHFPLTLESARPSHTSQYLCASSDHIDINEKLFFGSGTQLSVL.

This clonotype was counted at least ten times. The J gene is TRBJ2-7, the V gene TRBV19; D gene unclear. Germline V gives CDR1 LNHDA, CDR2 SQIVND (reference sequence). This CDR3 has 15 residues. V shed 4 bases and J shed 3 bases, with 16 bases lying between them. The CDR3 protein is CASSTGDGYVYEQYF. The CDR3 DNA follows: TGTGCCAGTAGTACAGGTGATGGTTACGTCTACGAGCAGTACTTC.

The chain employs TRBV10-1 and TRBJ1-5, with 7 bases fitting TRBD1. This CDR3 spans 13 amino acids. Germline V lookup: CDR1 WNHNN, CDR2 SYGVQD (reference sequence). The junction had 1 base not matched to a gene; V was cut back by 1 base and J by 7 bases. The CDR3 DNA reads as TGCGCCAGCAGTGAGTTCAGGGGGCAGCCCCAGCATTTT. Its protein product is CASSEFRGQPQHF.

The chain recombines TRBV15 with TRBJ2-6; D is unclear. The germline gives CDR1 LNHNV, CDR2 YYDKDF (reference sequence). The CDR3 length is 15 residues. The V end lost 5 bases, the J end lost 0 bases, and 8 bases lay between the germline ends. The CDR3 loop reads CATSSPYSGANVLTF. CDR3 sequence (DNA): TGTGCCACCAGCTCCCCTTACTCTGGGGCCAACGTCCTGACTTTC.

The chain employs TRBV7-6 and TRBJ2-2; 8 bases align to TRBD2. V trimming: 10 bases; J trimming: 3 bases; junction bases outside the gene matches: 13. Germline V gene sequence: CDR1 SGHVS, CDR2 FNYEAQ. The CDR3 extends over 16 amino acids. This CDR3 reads CATNGRAGGDTGELFF. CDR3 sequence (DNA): TGTGCCACCAACGGACGGGCGGGAGGCGACACCGGGGAGCTGTTTTTT.

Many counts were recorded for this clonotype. The CDR3 region has the DNA TGCAGTGCTGGGGAACTAGTTGTATCCTACAATGAGCAGTTCTTC. This translates into CSAGELVVSYNEQFF. V usage is TRBV20-1 and J usage is TRBJ2-1; maybe TRBD2 (5 bases). Trimming removed 5 bases from V and 1 base from J, with 15 bases in between. Germline assignment: CDR1 DFQATT and CDR2 SNEGSKA (reference sequence). The CDR3 is 15 residues long.

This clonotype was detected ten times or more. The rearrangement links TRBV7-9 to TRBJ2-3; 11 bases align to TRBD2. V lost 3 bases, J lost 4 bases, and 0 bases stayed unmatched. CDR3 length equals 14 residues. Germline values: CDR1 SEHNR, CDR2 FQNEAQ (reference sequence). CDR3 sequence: CASSFSGRADTQYF. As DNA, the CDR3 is TGTGCCAGCAGCTTTAGCGGGAGGGCAGATACGCAGTATTTT.

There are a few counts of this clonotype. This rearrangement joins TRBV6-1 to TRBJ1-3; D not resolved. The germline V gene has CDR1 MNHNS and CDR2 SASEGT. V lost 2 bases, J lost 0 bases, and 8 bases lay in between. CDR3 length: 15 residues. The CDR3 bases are TGTGCCAGCAGTGAATCCATTGCCTCTGGAAACACCATATATTTT. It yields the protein CASSESIASGNTIYF.

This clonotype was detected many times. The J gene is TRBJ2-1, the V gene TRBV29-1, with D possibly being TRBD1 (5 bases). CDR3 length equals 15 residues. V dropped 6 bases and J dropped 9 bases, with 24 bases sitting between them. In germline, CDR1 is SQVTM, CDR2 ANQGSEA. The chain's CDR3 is CSVQLGQMGLVEQFF. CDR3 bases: TGCAGCGTCCAGCTTGGTCAGATGGGGCTAGTTGAGCAGTTCTTC.

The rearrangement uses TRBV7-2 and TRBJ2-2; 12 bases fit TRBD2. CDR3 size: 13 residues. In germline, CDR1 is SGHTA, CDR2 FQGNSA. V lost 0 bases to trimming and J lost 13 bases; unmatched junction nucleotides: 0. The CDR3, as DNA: TGTGCCAGCAGCTTAGCACTAGCGGGAGGGCTGTTTTTT. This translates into CASSLALAGGLFF.

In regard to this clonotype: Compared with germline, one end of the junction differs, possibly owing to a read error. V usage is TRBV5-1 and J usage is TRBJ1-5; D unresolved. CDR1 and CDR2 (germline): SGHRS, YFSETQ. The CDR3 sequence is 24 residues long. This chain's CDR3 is CASSLRTGVCHTHDALCSNQPRHF. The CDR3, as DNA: TGCGCCAGCAGCTTGCGTACCGGGGTTTGCCACACTCATGATGCACTGTGTAGCAATCAGCCCCGGCATTTT.